One sample yielded the 17 T cell receptor beta chains listed below, sequenced in a study of technical replicates of blood from a few donors. Sequencing used immunoSEQ multiplex PCR; TCRdb keeps in-frame clones, though not all of them. Here the sample spans roughly 83,000 clones, more than 80% being singletons. The specimen sequenced was T cells isolated from PBMCs. The receptors were gathered from a human donor in good health.

The chain couples TRBV5-1 to TRBJ2-7, with 10 nucleotides matching TRBD2. Looked up from germline, CDR1 is SGHRS and CDR2 is YFSETQ. The junction had 8 bases not matched to a gene; V was cut back by 4 bases and J by 4 bases. The CDR3 length is 15 residues. CDR3 amino acids: CASSATGTSAYEQYF. The DNA of the CDR3 is TGCGCCAGCAGCGCCACCGGGACTAGCGCGTACGAGCAGTACTTC.

In its sample, this clone was seen a few times. The chain combines TRBV9 with TRBJ2-1, with D perhaps matching TRBD2 (5 bases). Germline V CDR1 and CDR2: SGDLS, YYNGEE. V lost 3 bases to trimming and J lost 0 bases, with 7 bases between them. CDR3 length: 14 amino acids. DNA of the CDR3: TGTGCCAGCAGCGCGGAGGTCTCCTACAATGAGCAGTTCTTC. This gives the protein CASSAEVSYNEQFF.

This clone was seen only a few times. This rearrangement joins TRBV11-3 to TRBJ1-2; D not certain. The CDR3 sequence is 12 residues long. The germline V and J ends were trimmed by 3 bases and 3 bases, with 5 bases remaining between them. Per germline, CDR1 SGHNT and CDR2 YENEEA. CDR3 DNA sequence: TGTGCCAGCAGCTTCCAGGACTATGGCTACACCTTC. Its translation: CASSFQDYGYTF.

This chain uses TRBV6-1 with TRBJ1-2; D not certain. Looked up from germline, CDR1 is MNHNS and CDR2 is SASEGT. The CDR3 consists of 14 residues. With 6 bases removed from V and 0 bases from J, the gap between germline ends came to 11 bases. CDR3 coding DNA: TGTGCCAGCAGCGGTGCGTTTACTAACTATGGCTACACCTTC. Translation: CASSGAFTNYGYTF.

This chain joins TRBV7-8 and TRBJ1-5, with no clear D. Germline lookup yields CDR1 SGHVS and CDR2 FQNEAQ. The ends were cut back, 5 bases at V and 7 bases at J, with 9 bases in the middle. The CDR3 has 12 amino acids. This CDR3 reads CASSLWRQPQHF. CDR3 bases: TGTGCCAGCAGCCTATGGCGGCAGCCCCAGCATTTT.

The CDR3 here is CASSTWEDGTYEQYF. CDR3 in DNA: TGTGCCAGCAGTACATGGGAGGATGGAACCTACGAGCAGTACTTC. The chain carries TRBV27 and TRBJ2-7; a possible D gene is TRBD2 (6 bases). V was cut by 5 bases and J by 2 bases, with 16 bases left in between. The germline gives CDR1 MNHEY, CDR2 SMNVEV (reference sequence). The CDR3 has 15 amino acids.

The J gene is TRBJ1-1, the V gene TRBV25-1; TRBD1 matches at 8 bases. The length of the CDR3 is 15 residues. The ends lost 6 bases at V and 3 bases at J; junction bases unmatched: 9. Germline V gene sequence: CDR1 MGHDK, CDR2 SYGVNS. CDR3 region: CASRTGQGGYTEAFF. The CDR3, as DNA: TGTGCCAGCAGAACTGGACAGGGCGGTTACACTGAAGCTTTCTTT.

The V call is TRBV4-1, the J call TRBJ2-2, with D perhaps TRBD2 (6 bases). Germline-derived CDR1 and CDR2 are MGHRA and YSYEKL. V shed 1 base and J shed 4 bases, with 16 bases lying between them. This CDR3 spans 17 amino acids. The CDR3 region is CASSQVLGGLPTGELFF. Here the CDR3 DNA reads TGCGCCAGCAGCCAAGTTTTGGGGGGTCTTCCCACCGGGGAGCTGTTTTTT.

This chain links TRBV6-1 with TRBJ2-7; unclear D gene. The CDR3 is 11 amino acids. V was pared by 2 bases and J by 4 bases, with 3 bases between. Germline V gene lookup returns CDR1 MNHNS and CDR2 SASEGT. This CDR3 reads CASSESYEQYF. As DNA, the CDR3 is TGTGCCAGCAGTGAATCGTACGAGCAGTACTTC.

The chain couples TRBV28 to TRBJ1-4; the D is unclear. Germline loops: CDR1 MDHEN, CDR2 SYDVKM. The CDR3 spans 14 residues. The V end lost 3 bases, the J end lost 1 base, and 6 bases lay between the germline ends. CDR3 sequence reads: CASSLFLTNEKLFF. The CDR3 DNA is TGTGCCAGCAGTTTGTTTCTAACTAATGAAAAACTGTTTTTT.

This rearrangement joins TRBV4-1 to TRBJ1-2, with TRBD1 identical over 8 bases. CDR3 size: 15 residues. Per germline, CDR1 MGHRA and CDR2 YSYEKL. The V and J ends lost 1 base and 4 bases, in that order; junction bases with no gene match: 5. The CDR3 loop is CASSQVGQESYGYTF. DNA for the CDR3: TGCGCCAGCAGCCAAGTGGGACAGGAGTCCTATGGCTACACCTTC.

The gene calls are TRBV10-1 and TRBJ2-7; weak D call: TRBD2 (5 bases). This CDR3 is 13 amino acids long. Trimming shortened V by 2 bases and J by 5 bases, and 10 bases separated the two germline ends. Germline CDR1 is WNHNN and CDR2 is SYGVQD (reference sequence). The CDR3 DNA reads TGCGCCAGCAGTGAGGTCAAGCGGAACGAGCAGTACTTC. It codes for CASSEVKRNEQYF.

The chain employs TRBV5-4 and TRBJ2-7; 9 nucleotides match TRBD2. This CDR3 is 16 amino acids long. The junction had 4 bases not matched to a gene; V was cut back by 0 bases and J by 0 bases. The germline gives CDR1 SGHNT, CDR2 YYREEE (reference sequence). The chain's CDR3 is CASSLASGGISYEQYF. In nucleotides, the CDR3 is TGTGCCAGCAGCTTGGCCAGCGGGGGGATCTCCTACGAGCAGTACTTC.

The chain has TRBV4-2 and TRBJ2-1, with a weak D call TRBD2 (6 bases). The CDR3 is made up of 12 amino acids. The germline gives CDR1 LGHNA, CDR2 YNFKEQ. The V end was cut by 3 bases, the J end by 12 bases, with 12 bases between. The CDR3 region is CASSQEGTWQFF. CDR3 DNA sequence: TGTGCCAGCAGCCAGGAAGGGACTTGGCAGTTCTTC.

The J gene is TRBJ1-1, the V gene TRBV5-1, with D uncertain. Germline V lookup: CDR1 SGHRS, CDR2 YFSETQ. The CDR3 spans 13 residues. Trimming shortened V by 1 base and J by 3 bases, and 7 bases separated the two germline ends. The CDR3 DNA sequence: TGCGCCAGCAGCTTGTCGGGAGACACTGAAGCTTTCTTT. Its protein product is CASSLSGDTEAFF.

The chain uses TRBV6-5 and TRBJ2-7; 9 nucleotides agree with TRBD1. The CDR3 is 13 amino acids. The germline CDR1 and CDR2 sequences are MNHEY and SVGAGI. Trimming at V came to 3 bases and at J to 7 bases, leaving 4 bases not matched to a gene. CDR3 sequence (DNA): TGTGCCAGCAGTTATAGGGACAGGGCTGAGCAGTACTTC. As protein: CASSYRDRAEQYF.

V and J are TRBV10-1 and TRBJ2-2; no reliable D call. Between the trimmed V and J ends, which lost 7 bases and 4 bases, there was a span of 4 bases. Germline CDR1 WNHNN, CDR2 SYGVQD (reference sequence). The CDR3 sequence is 11 residues long. The CDR3 loop is CASTGTGELFF. Here the CDR3 DNA reads TGCGCCAGCACGGGCACCGGGGAGCTGTTTTTT.